A selection of T cell receptor beta chains follows, all from one sample in a study of blood T cell repertoires in COVID-19. Sequencing was performed with immunoSEQ multiplex PCR; in TCRdb, only in-frame clones are kept and a portion is missing. The sample yields 250,000 to 300,000 clones, roughly 90% seen once. The sample taken for sequencing was peripheral blood. The receptor source for this set is a woman aged 25 to 39 with COVID-19, enrolled during active disease. Both conserved end residues are part of each CDR3. Fields, in order: V gene, D gene, clone size, J gene, CDR3 DNA, CDR3 protein. A D gene is named only where the DNA matches it firmly. A clone size is listed for some rows: how often the clone was seen (once, few, many), or a class if it is expanded.

v_gene: TRBV25-1
d_gene: -
abundance: -
j_gene: TRBJ2-1
CDR3nt: TGTGCCAGCAGTGTATCCCCCTCGAATGAGCAGTTCTTC
CDR3aa: CASSVSPSNEQFF

v_gene: TRBV7-2
d_gene: TRBD2
abundance: once
j_gene: TRBJ2-7
CDR3nt: TGTGCCAGCAGCTTAGGGGGACTAGCGGGGTCCTACGAGCAGTACTTC
CDR3aa: CASSLGGLAGSYEQYF

v_gene: TRBV5-1
d_gene: TRBD1
abundance: -
j_gene: TRBJ1-2
CDR3nt: TGCGCCAGCAACATAGGGACAGGGTACTATGGCTACACCTTC
CDR3aa: CASNIGTGYYGYTF

v_gene: TRBV19
d_gene: -
abundance: -
j_gene: TRBJ2-5
CDR3nt: TGTGCCAGTAACCAGGGGACCCAAGAGACCCAGTACTTC
CDR3aa: CASNQGTQETQYF

v_gene: TRBV28
d_gene: -
abundance: -
j_gene: TRBJ2-7
CDR3nt: TGTGCCAGCAGTTTGGTCCCCGGCTACGAGCAGTACTTC
CDR3aa: CASSLVPGYEQYF

v_gene: TRBV5-4
d_gene: TRBD1
abundance: -
j_gene: TRBJ1-2
CDR3nt: TGTGCCAGCAGGACCGTCCGTGGGGACAGTGGACGTACCGCTTACTATGGCTACACCTTC
CDR3aa: CASRTVRGDSGRTAYYGYTF

v_gene: TRBV21-1
d_gene: -
abundance: -
j_gene: TRBJ2-2
CDR3nt: TGTGCCAGCAGCAAAGTCTTTCACCGGGAGGGACCGACCTTCCACAACACCGGGGAGCTGTTTTTT
CDR3aa: CASSKVFHREGPTFHNTGELFF

v_gene: TRBV24-1
d_gene: -
abundance: -
j_gene: TRBJ2-1
CDR3nt: TGTGCCACCAGTGTGGGAGTTGAGCAGTTCTTC
CDR3aa: CATSVGVEQFF

v_gene: TRBV19
d_gene: -
abundance: once
j_gene: TRBJ1-1
CDR3nt: TGTGCCAGTAGTATAGATCGGGGGAACACTGAAGCTTTCTTT
CDR3aa: CASSIDRGNTEAFF

v_gene: TRBV2
d_gene: -
abundance: -
j_gene: TRBJ2-4
CDR3nt: TGTGCCAGTGGGGGGACCGGCGGTGCCAAAAACATTCAGTACTTC
CDR3aa: CASGGTGGAKNIQYF

v_gene: TRBV7-9
d_gene: -
abundance: -
j_gene: TRBJ1-1
CDR3nt: TGTGCCAGCAGTCGGGGGTGGGGAGACACTGAAGCTTTCTTT
CDR3aa: CASSRGWGDTEAFF

v_gene: TRBV19
d_gene: TRBD2
abundance: -
j_gene: TRBJ2-3
CDR3nt: TGTGCCAGCAGCGGGGGTTTAGGGGATACGCAGTATTTT
CDR3aa: CASSGGLGDTQYF

v_gene: TRBV29-1
d_gene: -
abundance: -
j_gene: TRBJ1-1
CDR3nt: TGCAGCTTAGAAACGGGACTCACGAACACTGAAGCTTTCTTT
CDR3aa: CSLETGLTNTEAFF

v_gene: TRBV5-4
d_gene: -
abundance: -
j_gene: TRBJ2-3
CDR3nt: TGTGCCAGCAGCTGGGGGACTAGCACAGATACGCAGTATTTT
CDR3aa: CASSWGTSTDTQYF

v_gene: TRBV3-1/TRBV3-2
d_gene: -
abundance: few
j_gene: TRBJ1-2
CDR3nt: TGTGCCAGCAGCCAAAAGACAGGCACTAACTATGGCTACACCTTC
CDR3aa: CASSQKTGTNYGYTF

v_gene: TRBV7-9
d_gene: TRBD1
abundance: -
j_gene: TRBJ1-3
CDR3nt: TGTGCCACCTACGGACAGGGGGGAAACACCATATATTTT
CDR3aa: CATYGQGGNTIYF

v_gene: TRBV25-1
d_gene: -
abundance: -
j_gene: TRBJ2-7
CDR3nt: TGTGCCAGTACACAGGGATACGAGCAGTACTTC
CDR3aa: CASTQGYEQYF

v_gene: TRBV6-4
d_gene: -
abundance: -
j_gene: TRBJ1-1
CDR3nt: TGTGCCAGCAGCACCTCAGGTGGGGCGCTGGACACTGAAGCTTTCTTT
CDR3aa: CASSTSGGALDTEAFF

v_gene: TRBV27
d_gene: TRBD1
abundance: -
j_gene: TRBJ2-7
CDR3nt: TGTGCCAGCAGTTTAACCGACAGGGGCTACGAGCAGTACTTC
CDR3aa: CASSLTDRGYEQYF

v_gene: TRBV28
d_gene: TRBD1
abundance: -
j_gene: TRBJ1-4
CDR3nt: TGTGCCAGCAGAACAGGGGAAAGAGGGTCTAATGAAAAACTGTTTTTT
CDR3aa: CASRTGERGSNEKLFF

v_gene: TRBV6-2/TRBV6-3
d_gene: -
abundance: -
j_gene: TRBJ1-1
CDR3nt: TGTGCCAGCAGTTCGATCAGCGGAGCTTTCTTT
CDR3aa: CASSSISGAFF

v_gene: TRBV7-2
d_gene: TRBD2
abundance: -
j_gene: TRBJ2-7
CDR3nt: TGTGCCAGCAGCCTCACCAGCGGGGGCCTAGCTACCTACGAGCAGTACTTC
CDR3aa: CASSLTSGGLATYEQYF

v_gene: TRBV7-9
d_gene: -
abundance: -
j_gene: TRBJ1-1
CDR3nt: TGTGCCAGCAGCTCCCTTGAGGGCCCCAACACTGAAGCTTTCTTT
CDR3aa: CASSSLEGPNTEAFF

v_gene: TRBV5-4
d_gene: -
abundance: -
j_gene: TRBJ2-1
CDR3nt: TGTGCCAGCAGCGCGGGGGCTAGCGAGGTAAATGAGCAGTTCTTC
CDR3aa: CASSAGASEVNEQFF

v_gene: TRBV5-1
d_gene: -
abundance: -
j_gene: TRBJ2-5
CDR3nt: TGCGCCAGCAGTAATATGTGGGGGCCGGGGGAGACCCAGTACTTC
CDR3aa: CASSNMWGPGETQYF

v_gene: TRBV28
d_gene: -
abundance: -
j_gene: TRBJ2-1
CDR3nt: TGTGCCAGCAGTTCGGGGGGCCGGGTAACTTTCTTC
CDR3aa: CASSSGGRVTFF